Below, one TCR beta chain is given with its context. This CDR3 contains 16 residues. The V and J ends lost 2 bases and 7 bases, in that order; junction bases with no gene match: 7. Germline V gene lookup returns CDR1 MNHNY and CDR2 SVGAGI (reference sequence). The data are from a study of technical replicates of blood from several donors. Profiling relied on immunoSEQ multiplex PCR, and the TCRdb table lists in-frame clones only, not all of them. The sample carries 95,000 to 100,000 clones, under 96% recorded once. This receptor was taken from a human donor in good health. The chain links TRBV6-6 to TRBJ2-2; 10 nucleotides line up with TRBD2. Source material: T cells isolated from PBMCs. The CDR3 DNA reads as TGTGCCAGCAGTTACGGCCTAGCGGGAGTCAGCGGGGAGCTGTTTTTT. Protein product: CASSYGLAGVSGELFF.